This T cell receptor (beta chain) stems from a study of a mutant IDH1 vaccine in newly diagnosed glioma. Documented time point: week 35, safety follow-up. Vaccinated patients received 300 ug of mutant IDH1 20-mer peptide per dose, with topical imiquimod. To note about this clone: Its cognate antigen is unknown.

Produced via immunoSEQ multiplex PCR; TCRdb's table is partial and in-frame only. Among tens of thousands of clones, roughly nine tenths were seen once, and the ten largest hold 1.6%. Germline lookup yields CDR1 SGHRS and CDR2 YFSETQ. This CDR3 is built from 12 residues. V lost 1 base, J lost 9 bases, and 11 bases lay in between. The V call is TRBV5-1, the J call TRBJ2-7; no firm D call. Sequenced material: PBMCs, taken from a glioma patient whose treatment included an IDH1 peptide vaccine. The TCR sequence derives from a man aged 40-49 years with glioma. This CDR3 is CASSLPTNLQYF. The CDR3 DNA follows: TGCGCCAGCAGCTTGCCCACAAACCTGCAGTACTTC.